These 30 T cell receptor beta chains share one sample of origin, sequenced in a study of T cells in Graves' hyperthyroidism and ophthalmopathy. RNA transcripts gave rise to amplified TCR beta CDR3 regions. In the first-round RT-PCR of the TCR CDR3, the HTBI primer set was used. TCRdb analysed the multiplex PCR reads with MiXCR anew, one entry per CDR3 protein. The table has some 690,000 distinct CDR3 sequences, 17% seen once. Sequenced input: blood. The receptors originated from a man aged 50-59 years with Graves' hyperthyroidism.

This clonotype appeared many times. V and J are TRBV27 and TRBJ2-3; D could derive from TRBD1 or TRBD2 (5 bases each). V was clipped by 5 bases and J by 6 bases, with 18 bases between them. This CDR3 spans 15 amino acids. Germline V gives CDR1 MNHEY, CDR2 SMNVEV (reference sequence). CDR3 sequence: CASSAGTTPADTQYF. The CDR3 DNA sequence: TGTGCCAGCAGTGCCGGGACCACCCCCGCGGATACGCAGTATTTT.

In this sample, this clonotype turned up many times. J is TRBJ2-1 and V is TRBV2; no firm D call. The germline gives CDR1 SNHLY, CDR2 FYNNEI. Trimming stripped 8 bases from V and 7 bases from J, with 15 bases between. This CDR3 spans 13 amino acids. In DNA, the CDR3 is TGTGCCAGCCTCCTCCCGGCGGAAAATGAGCAGTTCTTC. It translates to CASLLPAENEQFF.

This clonotype was counted ten times or more. V gene TRBV28 combines with J gene TRBJ2-7; the match to TRBD2 covers 11 bases. Unmatched junction bases numbered 27, after V lost 8 bases and J lost 0 bases. CDR3 length equals 22 residues. Looked up from germline, CDR1 is MDHEN and CDR2 is SYDVKM. CDR3 in DNA: TGTGCCAGCTCCCTGGGTTTGTCAACTAGCGGGAGCCCCATCACTAGCTCCTACGAGCAGTACTTC. This encodes CASSLGLSTSGSPITSSYEQYF. The variable domain in full, with the rest retrieved from reference TRBV28 and TRBJ2-7, is DVKVTQSSRYLVKRTGEKVFLECVQDMDHENMFWYRQDPGLGLRLIYFSYDVKMKEKGDIPEGYSVSREKKERFSLILESASTNQTSMYLCASSLGLSTSGSPITSSYEQYFGPGTRLTVT.

This clonotype was detected ten times or more. The chain carries TRBV28 and TRBJ2-7; D remains unclear. The CDR3 sequence is 14 residues long. Per germline, CDR1 MDHEN and CDR2 SYDVKM. Trimming removed 7 bases at V and 4 bases at J, with 17 bases between. The DNA of the CDR3 is TGTGCCAGCACCCCGACGGACCTTCCATACGAGCAGTACTTC. This translates into CASTPTDLPYEQYF.

This clonotype was seen at least ten times. The chain carries TRBV6-2 or TRBV6-3 and TRBJ2-3, with 8 positions matching TRBD2. Trimming at V came to 1 base and at J to 5 bases, leaving 8 bases not matched to a gene. This CDR3 region has 16 residues. Germline CDR1 and CDR2: MNHEY and SVGEGT. The CDR3 DNA reads as TGTGCCAGCAGTTACTACGTAGCGGGATTTGGAGATACGCAGTATTTT. It codes for CASSYYVAGFGDTQYF.

The chain employs TRBV7-8 and TRBJ1-2, with 10 positions matching TRBD1. Germline V gives CDR1 SGHVS, CDR2 FQNEAQ. The CDR3 covers 15 residues. Germline trimming cut 3 bases from V and 8 bases from J; bases unmatched to any gene: 9. The CDR3: CASSLDRGASWGYTF. CDR3 coding DNA: TGTGCCAGCAGCTTGGACAGGGGGGCCTCATGGGGCTACACCTTC.

This clonotype was detected a few times. V gene TRBV28 combines with J gene TRBJ1-1, with D uncertain. CDR3 length: 13 amino acids. Germline-derived CDR1 and CDR2 are MDHEN and SYDVKM. Trimming stripped 1 base from V and 6 bases from J, with 9 bases between. In nucleotides, the CDR3 is TGTGCCAGCAGTTTATCTGGGGTCTCTGAAGCTTTCTTT. Residues: CASSLSGVSEAFF.

At least ten counts were recorded for this clonotype. The V gene is TRBV20-1, the J gene TRBJ2-1; 11 nucleotides agree with TRBD2. V shed 7 bases and J 1 base; nucleotides not matched to a gene: 0. This CDR3 has 13 amino acids. CDR1 and CDR2 from the germline V gene are DFQATT and SNEGSKA (reference sequence). CDR3 sequence: CSGLAGSYNEQFF. Written as DNA, the CDR3 is TGCAGTGGACTAGCGGGATCCTACAATGAGCAGTTCTTC.

The sample holds many counts of this clonotype. The genes are TRBV2 and TRBJ1-5; no firm D call. V was pared by 4 bases and J by 5 bases, with 15 bases between. The CDR3 totals 15 residues. CDR1 and CDR2 from the germline V gene are SNHLY and FYNNEI. CDR3: CASSGRRGGHQPQHF. In DNA form, the CDR3 reads TGTGCCAGCAGTGGTCGGCGTGGTGGCCATCAGCCCCAGCATTTT.

For this clonotype: A single base separates this from a much larger clone, so it may be a read error. The chain recombines TRBV28 with TRBJ2-6; TRBD1 might be the D (7 bases). Germline lookup yields CDR1 MDHEN and CDR2 SYDVKM. The CDR3 has 15 residues. CDR3 DNA: TGTGCCAGCAGGTCGACAGGGCACGGGGGCAACGTCCTGACTTTC. Translating gives CASRSTGHGGNVLTF.

This clonotype was observed at least ten times. The chain employs TRBV28 and TRBJ2-5; D gene unclear. The CDR3 loop spans 12 amino acids. CDR1 is MDHEN and CDR2 is SYDVKM in the germline V gene. Trimming shortened V by 2 bases and J by 2 bases, and 3 bases separated the two germline ends. The CDR3 spells CASSLLQETQYF. The CDR3 DNA reads as TGTGCCAGCAGTTTACTGCAAGAGACCCAGTACTTC.

This clonotype was picked up many times. The rearrangement links TRBV6-1 to TRBJ2-7; no definite D call. Between the trimmed V and J ends, which lost 3 bases and 4 bases, there was a span of 22 bases. The V gene's germline CDR1 is MNHNS and CDR2 SASEGT. This CDR3 is built from 17 residues. This CDR3 reads CASSDEVSNSPVYEQYF. In DNA form, the CDR3 reads TGTGCCAGCAGTGATGAAGTATCGAACAGTCCTGTTTACGAGCAGTACTTC.

This clonotype was found a few times. The chain combines TRBV6-1 with TRBJ1-1, with TRBD1 matching 10 bases. This CDR3 has 15 residues. Trimming took 5 bases from V and 1 from J; bases not matched to a gene: 4. Germline values: CDR1 MNHNS, CDR2 SASEGT. The DNA of the CDR3 is TGTGCCAGCAGTCGCCGGGACAGGGGGAACACTGAAGCTTTCTTT. It encodes CASSRRDRGNTEAFF.

The chain employs TRBV18 and TRBJ2-6; D remains ambiguous. V was shortened by 2 bases and J by 0 bases, with 11 bases between the two germline ends. Germline V gives CDR1 KGHSH, CDR2 LQKENI. This CDR3 spans 17 amino acids. CDR3 region: CASSPMRPSSGANVLTF. The CDR3 coding sequence is TGTGCCAGCTCACCAATGAGACCGAGCTCTGGGGCCAACGTCCTGACTTTC.

This clonotype was seen ten or more times. This sequence joins TRBV28 and TRBJ1-1; D remains unclear. Deletions cut 3 bases from V and 3 bases from J, with 11 bases between. Germline V gene data show CDR1 as MDHEN and CDR2 as SYDVKM. There are 14 residues in the CDR3. CDR3 protein: CASSFLVRDTEAFF. The CDR3 DNA reads as TGTGCCAGCAGTTTCCTTGTACGGGACACTGAAGCTTTCTTT.

The chain is built from TRBV5-1 and TRBJ2-1; maybe TRBD1 (5 bases). This CDR3 contains 15 residues. V lost 3 bases and J lost 6, with 16 bases in between. CDR1 SGHRS and CDR2 YFSETQ come from the germline V gene. This chain's CDR3 is CASSSDIYATNEQFF. The CDR3 DNA sequence: TGCGCCAGCAGCTCGGACATTTATGCGACCAATGAGCAGTTCTTC.

This clonotype was counted many times. The chain links TRBV28 to TRBJ2-2; tentatively, D is TRBD2 (5 bases). V was clipped by 2 bases and J by 4 bases, with 8 bases between them. CDR3 length: 14 residues. CDR1 is MDHEN, CDR2 SYDVKM, per germline. CDR3 nucleotide sequence: TGTGCCAGCAGTTTAGACGGACTCACCGGGGAGCTGTTTTTT. Its protein is CASSLDGLTGELFF.

A word on this clonotype: Given a much more abundant clone one base away, this may be a read error. This chain uses TRBV20-1 with TRBJ1-5, with D tentatively TRBD1 (5 bases). The CDR3 covers 16 residues. Germline V gene data show CDR1 as DFQATT and CDR2 as SNEGSKA (reference sequence). The CDR3 DNA is TGCAGTGCTACCCCGCCGGGGGGTCTTAGCAATGAGCCCCAGCATTTT. Amino acid sequence: CSATPPGGLSNEPQHF.

This clonotype came up many times. The J gene is TRBJ1-1, the V gene TRBV3-1; no definite D call. Trimming cost V 4 bases and J 1 base, with 13 bases left between them. From germline, CDR1 is LGHDT and CDR2 YNNKEL (reference sequence). The CDR3 is 15 residues long. The DNA of the CDR3 is TGTGCCAGCAGCCCGAGAAGGAGTGCGAACACTGAAGCTTTCTTT. Translated, it gives CASSPRRSANTEAFF. Full variable domain (rest looked up from reference TRBV3-1 and TRBJ1-1): DTAVSQTPKYLVTQMGNDKSIKCEQNLGHDTMYWYKQDSKKFLKIMFSYNNKELIINETVPNRFSPKSPDKAHLNLHINSLELGDSAVYFCASSPRRSANTEAFFGQGTRLTVV.

V gene TRBV7-6 combines with J gene TRBJ2-2; 11 nucleotides align to TRBD2. CDR1 is SGHVS and CDR2 is FNYEAQ in the germline V gene. The length of the CDR3 is 23 residues. V lost 5 bases, J lost 4 bases, and 27 bases stayed unmatched. The CDR3 spells CASSRLSPAPLAGVKLSTGELFF. For the CDR3, the DNA is TGTGCCAGCAGCCGGTTATCCCCCGCACCACTAGCGGGAGTTAAACTTAGCACCGGGGAGCTGTTTTTT.

This clonotype was observed a few times. The chain is built from TRBV29-1 and TRBJ1-4; a weak D match, TRBD1 (5 bases). The V end was cut by 7 bases, the J end by 4 bases, with 13 bases between. This CDR3 spans 13 amino acids. CDR1 is SQVTM, CDR2 ANQGSEA, per germline. CDR3 nucleotide sequence: TGCAGCGCTGAGGCAGGGTTTAATGAAAAACTGTTTTTT. It is translated as CSAEAGFNEKLFF.

This clonotype was seen repeatedly, ten times or more. The chain employs TRBV2 and TRBJ2-1; D might be TRBD2 (6 bases). This CDR3 spans 15 amino acids. Germline V gene sequence: CDR1 SNHLY, CDR2 FYNNEI. V lost 8 bases and J 3 bases, leaving 17 bases between the germline ends. The CDR3 nucleotides read TGTGCCAGCGACCTGGAAGCGGGTGACTACAATGAGCAGTTCTTC. Protein sequence: CASDLEAGDYNEQFF.

Many counts were recorded for this clonotype. The V and J genes are TRBV30 and TRBJ2-7; possible D gene TRBD2, 5 bases. This CDR3 contains 12 residues. Germline CDR1 is GTSNPN and CDR2 is SVGIG (reference sequence). The V and J ends lost 3 bases and 6 bases respectively, with 12 bases between them. In nucleotides, the CDR3 is TGTGCCTGGAGCTGGGAGATGGGCGAGCAGTACTTC. Translating it yields CAWSWEMGEQYF. Full variable domain (remainder filled in from reference TRBV30 and TRBJ2-7): SQTIHQWPATLVQPVGSPLSLECTVEGTSNPNLYWYRQAAGRGLQLLFYSVGIGQISSEVPQNLSASRPQDRQFILSSKKLLLSDSGFYLCAWSWEMGEQYFGPGTRLTVT.

This clonotype was seen many times. The rearrangement joins TRBV28 to TRBJ2-4; D remains ambiguous. CDR3 size: 14 residues. V gave up 6 bases and J gave up 7 bases, with 16 bases separating them. Germline V gene sequence: CDR1 MDHEN, CDR2 SYDVKM. CDR3 DNA sequence: TGTGCCAGCAGCCCCTTCAGTCTGCGGAACATTCAGTACTTC. Amino acids: CASSPFSLRNIQYF.

The CDR3 spells CASSVLQGRGSYEQYF. The CDR3 DNA reads TGTGCCAGCAGCGTCCTACAGGGTAGGGGCTCCTACGAGCAGTACTTC. The chain is built from TRBV7-9 and TRBJ2-7; possible D gene TRBD1, 6 bases. The CDR3 runs 16 residues. Trimming took 5 bases from V and 0 from J, leaving 17 bases between them. Germline loops: CDR1 SEHNR, CDR2 FQNEAQ (reference sequence). Full variable domain (outside the CDR3, taken from reference TRBV7-9 and TRBJ2-7): DTGVSQNPRHKITKRGQNVTFRCDPISEHNRLYWYRQTLGQGPEFLTYFQNEAQLEKSRLLSDRFSAERPKGSFSTLEIQRTEQGDSAMYLCASSVLQGRGSYEQYFGPGTRLTVT.

To note about this clonotype: The junction differs from germline at one of its ends, possibly a read error. The rearrangement links TRBV24-1 to TRBJ2-1; a weak D match, TRBD2 (5 bases). This CDR3 region has 17 residues. Germline CDR1 is KGHDR and CDR2 is SFDVKD. The CDR3 loop is CATSDRGPGISCNEQFF. CDR3 coding DNA: TGTGCCACCAGCGACCGTGGTCCGGGGATCTCCTGCAATGAGCAGTTCTTC.

The chain links TRBV10-3 to TRBJ2-5; TRBD1 might be the D (5 bases). Germline values: CDR1 ENHRY, CDR2 SYGVKD. The CDR3 extends over 13 amino acids. Between the trimmed V and J ends, which lost 5 bases and 4 bases, there was a span of 11 bases. The CDR3 nucleotides read TGTGCCATCAGTTGGGCAGGGTCAGAGACCCAGTACTTC. As protein: CAISWAGSETQYF.

The chain joins TRBV9 to TRBJ1-2; TRBD1 might be the D (5 bases). CDR1 and CDR2 (germline): SGDLS, YYNGEE. The CDR3 loop spans 14 amino acids. V was cut by 7 bases and J by 0 bases, with 13 bases left in between. This CDR3 reads CASGRSGTNYGYTF. The CDR3 region has the DNA TGTGCCAGCGGCCGTTCAGGGACTAACTATGGCTACACCTTC.

The rearrangement uses TRBV15 and TRBJ2-3; D possibly corresponds to TRBD2 (6 bases). The CDR3 consists of 15 residues. V gave up 6 bases and J gave up 1 base, with 14 bases separating them. Germline V CDR1 and CDR2: LNHNV, YYDKDF (reference sequence). The CDR3, as DNA: TGTGCCACCAGTGCGGGGACTGCTCGCACAGATACGCAGTATTTT. It is translated as CATSAGTARTDTQYF.

There are many counts of this clonotype. The chain couples TRBV10-3 to TRBJ1-1; D may be TRBD1 (6 bases). In germline, CDR1 is ENHRY, CDR2 SYGVKD. This CDR3 spans 13 amino acids. Trimming stripped 3 bases from V and 5 bases from J, with 10 bases between. CDR3 DNA sequence: TGTGCCATCAGTGACAGGGGTGGGACTGAAGCTTTCTTT. Encoded protein: CAISDRGGTEAFF.